Presented here are 17 T cell receptor beta chains from one specimen sequenced in a study of blood T cell repertoires in COVID-19. Generated by immunoSEQ multiplex PCR, the TCRdb table keeps only in-frame clones and is missing some. The sample holds about 300,000 clones, 80% to 90% seen once. Input material: PBMCs or T cells enriched from blood (not recorded which). These receptors were obtained from a woman between 18 and 29 years old who had recovered from COVID-19.

In the case of this clone: One junction end does not reproduce the germline sequence, and a read error may be involved. The chain employs TRBV30 and TRBJ1-5; D gene uncertain. Germline lookup yields CDR1 GTSNPN and CDR2 SVGIG (reference sequence). The CDR3 has 14 residues. Here the CDR3 DNA reads TGTGCCTGGACCGGTGGAGGGAGCAACCAGCCCCAGCATTTT. Its protein is CAWTGGGSNQPQHF.

The chain carries TRBV19 and TRBJ1-1; D is unclear. In germline, CDR1 is LNHDA, CDR2 SQIVND (reference sequence). The CDR3 loop spans 13 amino acids. Deletions cut 3 bases from V and 5 bases from J, with 10 bases between. The CDR3 sequence is CASSMVRGTEAFF. In nucleotides, the CDR3 is TGTGCCAGTAGTATGGTACGGGGAACTGAAGCTTTCTTT.

This clone was recorded only once. The chain has TRBV18 and TRBJ2-5, with D maybe TRBD1 (6 bases). Looked up from germline, CDR1 is KGHSH and CDR2 is LQKENI. Trimming pared 3 bases from V and 2 bases from J, leaving 13 bases between. The CDR3 runs to 15 residues. CDR3 residues: CASSPLADSQETQYF. The CDR3, as DNA: TGTGCCAGCTCACCCCTTGCGGACAGTCAAGAGACCCAGTACTTC. The full variable domain, completed using reference TRBV18 and TRBJ2-5, is NAGVMQNPRHLVRRRGQEARLRCSPMKGHSHVYWYRQLPEEGLKFMVYLQKENIIDESGMPKERFSAEFPKEGPSILRIQQVVRGDSAAYFCASSPLADSQETQYFGPGTRLLVL.

This clone was observed a single time. The J gene is TRBJ1-5, the V gene TRBV5-1, with D unresolved. V shed 4 bases and J shed 0 bases, with 5 bases lying between them. The CDR3 spans 13 residues. Germline assignment: CDR1 SGHRS and CDR2 YFSETQ. The CDR3 sequence is CASSASSNQPQHF. The DNA of the CDR3 is TGCGCCAGCAGCGCGAGTAGCAATCAGCCCCAGCATTTT.

This clone was detected once. The chain uses TRBV12-3 or TRBV12-4 and TRBJ1-2, with 9 bases aligning to TRBD1. Trimming took 7 bases from V and 8 from J; bases not matched to a gene: 8. The CDR3 consists of 13 residues. The DNA of the CDR3 is TGTGCCAGCACCATCACAGGGGGCAGCGGCTACACCTTC. It translates to CASTITGGSGYTF.

The chain is built from TRBV27 and TRBJ1-2; a possible D gene is TRBD1 (5 bases). Trimming cost V 6 bases and J 2 bases, with 13 bases left between them. The CDR3 loop spans 14 amino acids. The germline CDR1 and CDR2 sequences are MNHEY and SMNVEV (reference sequence). This CDR3 reads CASSRQNQNYGYTF. CDR3 bases: TGTGCCAGCAGCCGACAGAATCAAAACTATGGCTACACCTTC.

CDR3 nucleotides: TGTGCCAGCAGGGCTAGCGGGAGGGCCTCAGGGGAGACCCAGTACTTC. Protein sequence: CASRASGRASGETQYF. The V call is TRBV4-2, the J call TRBJ2-5; 12 positions match TRBD2. J was trimmed by 5 bases and V by 6 bases; bases with no gene match: 10. Germline CDR1 is LGHNA and CDR2 is YNFKEQ. This CDR3 region has 16 residues.

The V gene is TRBV7-3, the J gene TRBJ2-1; 8 bases fit TRBD1. V dropped 6 bases and J dropped 6; count of bases not matched to a gene: 4. The CDR3 covers 13 residues. The germline V gene has CDR1 SGHTA and CDR2 FQGTGA. CDR3 amino acids: CASSWTGSNEQFF. The CDR3 DNA reads TGTGCCAGCAGTTGGACAGGGTCCAATGAGCAGTTCTTC.

The chain employs TRBV9 and TRBJ2-2; TRBD2 aligns across 7 bases. Germline trimming cut 5 bases from V and 5 bases from J; bases unmatched to any gene: 6. This CDR3 is 14 amino acids long. The germline V gene encodes CDR1 SGDLS and CDR2 YYNGEE. CDR3 coding DNA: TGTGCCAGCAGAATGAGCGGGACTACCGGGGAGCTGTTTTTT. Amino acids: CASRMSGTTGELFF.

This chain joins TRBV7-9 and TRBJ1-2; the match to TRBD1 covers 10 bases. Germline-derived CDR1 and CDR2 are SEHNR and FQNEAQ (reference sequence). The ends lost 3 bases at V and 8 bases at J; junction bases unmatched: 0. This CDR3 spans 12 amino acids. The CDR3 sequence: CASSLGQGGYTF. Here the CDR3 DNA reads TGTGCCAGCAGCTTGGGACAGGGGGGCTACACCTTC.

V and J are TRBV21-1 and TRBJ1-2; the listed D gene, TRBD1, was not tested against the DNA. TRBV21-1 is termed a pseudogene. CDR3 length equals 12 residues. The CDR3 here is CASSKGQGGYTF. The CDR3 DNA is TGTGCCAGCAGCAAGGGACAGGGTGGCTACACCTTC.

The chain uses TRBV2 and TRBJ2-7, with 7 bases matching TRBD1. The CDR3 spans 15 residues. With 8 bases clipped from V and 1 base from J, the junction kept 11 bases outside the gene matches. Germline V lookup: CDR1 SNHLY, CDR2 FYNNEI. CDR3 region: CASEVSGGGSYEQYF. In DNA, the CDR3 is TGTGCCAGCGAGGTTTCAGGGGGTGGATCCTACGAGCAGTACTTC.

This sequence joins TRBV27 and TRBJ1-6; no clear D. V was pared by 4 bases and J by 1 base, with 11 bases between. The CDR3 runs 16 residues. CDR1 is MNHEY and CDR2 is SMNVEV in the germline V gene (reference sequence). The CDR3 reads CASSSEWESYNSPLHF. CDR3 DNA: TGTGCCAGCAGTTCCGAGTGGGAGTCCTATAATTCACCCCTCCACTTT.

This rearrangement joins TRBV12-3 or TRBV12-4 to TRBJ1-2; D might be TRBD1 (5 bases). CDR3 size: 12 residues. V was trimmed by 1 base and J by 13 bases, leaving 13 bases between them. In nucleotides, the CDR3 is TGTGCCAGCAGTTTAGGACCCACAGGTTGCACCTTC. Protein: CASSLGPTGCTF.

The chain couples TRBV5-1 to TRBJ2-3; D is possibly TRBD1 (5 bases). This CDR3 has 13 amino acids. Per the germline V gene, CDR1 is SGHRS and CDR2 is YFSETQ. Deletions cut 5 bases from V and 2 bases from J, with 9 bases between. The CDR3 reads CASRGVFTDTQYF. The CDR3, as DNA: TGCGCCAGCAGAGGGGTTTTCACAGATACGCAGTATTTT.

This chain uses TRBV9 with TRBJ1-4, with TRBD1 matching over 7 bases. The CDR3 covers 15 residues. Trimming cost V 0 bases and J 8 bases; bases outside gene matches: 7. Germline values: CDR1 SGDLS, CDR2 YYNGEE. The CDR3 here is CASSVADREAEKLFF. The CDR3 DNA reads TGTGCCAGCAGCGTAGCCGACAGGGAGGCAGAAAAACTGTTTTTT.

The genes are TRBV4-2 and TRBJ1-4; D is undetermined. The CDR3 contains 12 residues. V lost 1 base and J 6 bases, leaving 3 bases between the germline ends. CDR1 and CDR2 (germline): LGHNA, YNFKEQ. In DNA form, the CDR3 reads TGTGCCAGCAGCCAAGGAGATGAAAAACTGTTTTTT. Its translation is CASSQGDEKLFF.